This is a list of T cell receptor beta chains from one sample in a study of blood T cell repertoires in COVID-19. The method was immunoSEQ multiplex PCR; TCRdb's version includes in-frame clones alone and lacks a portion of them. Counted here are 260,000 or so clones, 85% to 90% occurring once; the ten biggest clones make up about 16%. What was sequenced was PBMCs or T cells enriched from blood (not recorded which). The receptors come from a man between 18 and 29 years old who had recovered from COVID-19. CDR3s include the opening cysteine and the closing phenylalanine or tryptophan.

TRBV9	TRBJ2-2	CASSLRQGGETGELFF
TRBV4-2	TRBJ2-5	CASSQGSSGGDPGETQYF
TRBV27	TRBJ1-5	CASSLLGGRYSNQPQHF
TRBV19	TRBJ2-3	CASSGWTGGIEDTQYF
TRBV12-5	TRBJ2-6	CASGPGGTGANVLTF
TRBV9	TRBJ1-5	CASSRDRGNQPQHF
TRBV3-1/TRBV3-2	TRBJ2-1	CASSPKHVGQARNEQFF
TRBV3-1/TRBV3-2	TRBJ2-1	CASSPQGGSYNEQFF
TRBV11-3	TRBJ2-1	CASSLGAGSYNEQFF
TRBV29-1	TRBJ1-2	CSVSAGGYGYTF
TRBV14	TRBJ1-5	CASSQVSIPRSNQPQHF
TRBV7-9	TRBJ2-1	CASSPAARRNDNEQFF
TRBV3-1/TRBV3-2	TRBJ2-5	CASSRGEKTQYF
TRBV25-1	TRBJ2-1	CASSSSGVPYEQFF
TRBV4-1	TRBJ1-3	CASSLNGQGGNTIYF
TRBV4-2	TRBJ2-1	CASSQDGLAGVNEQFF
TRBV19	TRBJ1-2	CASSPLGTVNYGYTF
TRBV5-1	TRBJ2-1	CASSLGQGGSYNEQFF
TRBV5-6	TRBJ1-1	CASSSGQGTTEAFF
TRBV11-3	TRBJ2-7	CASSSDRGGKQYF
TRBV25-1	TRBJ2-5	CASNRRDSKETQYF
TRBV18	TRBJ1-5	CASSQEQGARGQPQHF
TRBV30	TRBJ1-2	CAWSLRGNYGYTF
TRBV30	TRBJ1-1	CAWSVGGEAFF
TRBV7-9	TRBJ1-2	CASSQRGHYGYTF
TRBV6-1	TRBJ2-1	CASSESSGTGEQFF
TRBV19	TRBJ2-2	CASSIGTRVPGELFF
TRBV29-1	TRBJ2-2	CSVLLAGVRTGELFF
TRBV7-2	TRBJ2-3	CASSPGFSTDTQYF
TRBV30	TRBJ1-1	CAWSVNTNTEAFF
TRBV9	TRBJ2-1	CASSVGQATEQFF
TRBV19	TRBJ1-5	CASSTTGDSNQPQHF
TRBV29-1	TRBJ1-2	CSVSTGTEYGYTF
TRBV7-8	TRBJ2-7	CASSLRGPSYEQYF
TRBV29-1	TRBJ2-1	CSVTGTNSFDEQFF
TRBV5-4	TRBJ2-6	CASSLYSSGANVLTF
TRBV5-4	TRBJ2-7	CASSDRASTLYEQYF
TRBV11-2	TRBJ2-3	CASSSLPLESPTDTQYF